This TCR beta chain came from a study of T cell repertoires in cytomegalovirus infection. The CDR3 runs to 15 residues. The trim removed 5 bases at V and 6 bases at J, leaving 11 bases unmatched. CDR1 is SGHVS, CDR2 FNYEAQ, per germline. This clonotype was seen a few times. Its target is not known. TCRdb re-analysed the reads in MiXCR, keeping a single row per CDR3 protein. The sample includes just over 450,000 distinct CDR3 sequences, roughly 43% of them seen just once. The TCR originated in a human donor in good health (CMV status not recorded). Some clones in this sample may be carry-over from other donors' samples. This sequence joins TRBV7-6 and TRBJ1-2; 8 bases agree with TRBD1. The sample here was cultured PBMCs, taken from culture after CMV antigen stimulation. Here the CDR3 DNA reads TGTGCCAGCAGCCCCTCGGACAGGGCTTTCGATGGCTACACCTTC. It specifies CASSPSDRAFDGYTF.